The clone carrying this T cell receptor (beta chain) was counted many times. Its specificity is not known. RNA transcripts yielded amplified TCR beta CDR3 regions. The HTBI primer set was used in a first-round RT-PCR of the TCR CDR3. TCRdb independently ran MiXCR on the multiplex PCR reads; one entry per CDR3 protein. The data contain roughly 570,000 distinct CDR3 sequences, 15% to 19% of them singletons. This CDR3 has 15 amino acids. Looked up from germline, CDR1 is SGHVS and CDR2 is FQNEAQ. V was clipped by 5 bases and J by 1 base, with 15 bases between them. The entry originates in a study of T cells in Graves' hyperthyroidism and ophthalmopathy. Study-wide points: Onset of ophthalmopathy came a median approximately 6.5 months after the model predicted it.

The receptor was derived from a woman aged 30 to 39 with Graves' hyperthyroidism. Input material: blood. This chain links TRBV7-8 with TRBJ2-7, with D uncertain. CDR3 nucleotide sequence: TGTGCCAGCAGCCCACTTCTGGATCGTTCCTACGAGCAGTACTTC. It specifies CASSPLLDRSYEQYF. Full variable domain (rest looked up from reference TRBV7-8 and TRBJ2-7): GAGVSQSPRYKVAKRGQDVALRCDPISGHVSLFWYQQALGQGPEFLTYFQNEAQLDKSGLPSDRFFAERPEGSVSTLKIQRTQQEDSAVYLCASSPLLDRSYEQYFGPGTRLTVT.